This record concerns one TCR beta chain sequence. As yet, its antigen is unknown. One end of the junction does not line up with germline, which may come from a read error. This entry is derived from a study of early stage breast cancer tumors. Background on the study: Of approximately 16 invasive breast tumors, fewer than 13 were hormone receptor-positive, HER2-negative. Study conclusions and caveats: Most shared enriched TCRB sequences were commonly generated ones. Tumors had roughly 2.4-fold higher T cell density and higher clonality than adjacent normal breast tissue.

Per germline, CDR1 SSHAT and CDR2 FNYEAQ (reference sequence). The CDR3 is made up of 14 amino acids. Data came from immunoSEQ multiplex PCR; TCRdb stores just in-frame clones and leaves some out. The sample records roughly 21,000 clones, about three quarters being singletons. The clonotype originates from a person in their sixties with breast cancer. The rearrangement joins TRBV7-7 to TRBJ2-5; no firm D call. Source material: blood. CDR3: CASSQAWGQETQYF. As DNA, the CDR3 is TGTGCTAGCAGCCAAGCCTGGGGCCAAGAGACCCAGTACTTC. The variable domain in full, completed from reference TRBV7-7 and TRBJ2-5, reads GAGVSQSPRYKVTKRGQDVTLRCDPISSHATLYWYQQALGQGPEFLTYFNYEAQPDKSGLPSDRFSAERPEGSISTLTIQRTEQRDSAMYRCASSQAWGQETQYFGPGTRLLVL.